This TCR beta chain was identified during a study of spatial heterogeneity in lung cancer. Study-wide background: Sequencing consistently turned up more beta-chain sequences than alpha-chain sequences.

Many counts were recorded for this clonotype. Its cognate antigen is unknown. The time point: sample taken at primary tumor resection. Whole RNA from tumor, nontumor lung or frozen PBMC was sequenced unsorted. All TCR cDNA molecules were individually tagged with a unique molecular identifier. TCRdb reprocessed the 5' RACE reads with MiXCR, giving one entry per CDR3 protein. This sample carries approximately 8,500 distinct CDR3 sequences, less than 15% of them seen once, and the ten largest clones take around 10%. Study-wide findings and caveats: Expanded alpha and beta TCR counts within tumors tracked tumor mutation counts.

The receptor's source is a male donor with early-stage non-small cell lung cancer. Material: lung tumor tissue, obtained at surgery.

The CDR3 loop reads CASSLRGTLEDTQYF. Here the CDR3 DNA reads TGTGCCAGCAGCTTGAGGGGGACGTTAGAAGATACGCAGTATTTT. The chain combines TRBV5-6 with TRBJ2-3; a weak D match, TRBD1 (6 bases). The germline gives CDR1 SGHDT, CDR2 YYEEEE. V was clipped by 1 base and J by 5 bases, with 14 bases between them. The CDR3 covers 15 residues.